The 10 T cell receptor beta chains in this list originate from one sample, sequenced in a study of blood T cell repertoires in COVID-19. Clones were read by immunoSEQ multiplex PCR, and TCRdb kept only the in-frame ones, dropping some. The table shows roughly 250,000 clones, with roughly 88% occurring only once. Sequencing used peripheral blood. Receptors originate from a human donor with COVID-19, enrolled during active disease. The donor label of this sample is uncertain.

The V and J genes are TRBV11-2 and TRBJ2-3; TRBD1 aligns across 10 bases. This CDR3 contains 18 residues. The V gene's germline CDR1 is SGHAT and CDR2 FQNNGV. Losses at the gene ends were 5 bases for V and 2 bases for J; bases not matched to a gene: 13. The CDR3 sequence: CASSLLGPGQGITDTQYF. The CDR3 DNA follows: TGTGCCAGCAGCCTCCTGGGGCCGGGACAGGGGATCACAGATACGCAGTATTTT.

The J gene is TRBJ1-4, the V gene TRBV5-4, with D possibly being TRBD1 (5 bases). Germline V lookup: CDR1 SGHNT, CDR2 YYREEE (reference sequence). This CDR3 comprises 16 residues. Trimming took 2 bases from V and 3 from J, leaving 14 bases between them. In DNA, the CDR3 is TGTGCCAGCAGCTTCAAGGGGATTAGATCTAATGAAAAACTGTTTTTT. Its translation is CASSFKGIRSNEKLFF.

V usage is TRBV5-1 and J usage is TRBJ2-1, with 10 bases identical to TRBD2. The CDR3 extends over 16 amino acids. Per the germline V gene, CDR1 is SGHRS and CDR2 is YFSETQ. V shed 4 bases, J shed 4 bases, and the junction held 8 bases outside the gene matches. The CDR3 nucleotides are TGCGCCAGCAGCAGAGGAGGACTAGCGGATTACAATGAGCAGTTCTTC. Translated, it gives CASSRGGLADYNEQFF. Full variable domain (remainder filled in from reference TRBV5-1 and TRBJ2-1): KAGVTQTPRYLIKTRGQQVTLSCSPISGHRSVSWYQQTPGQGLQFLFEYFSETQRNKGNFPGRFSGRQFSNSRSEMNVSTLELGDSALYLCASSRGGLADYNEQFFGPGTRLTVL.

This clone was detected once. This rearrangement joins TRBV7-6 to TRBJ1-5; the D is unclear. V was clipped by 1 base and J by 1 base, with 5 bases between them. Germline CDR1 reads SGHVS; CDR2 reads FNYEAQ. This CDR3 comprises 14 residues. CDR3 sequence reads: CASSLGASNQPQHF. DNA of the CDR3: TGTGCCAGCAGCTTAGGGGCCAGCAATCAGCCCCAGCATTTT.

CDR3 residues: CASSLTTGTRPYEQYF. The CDR3 DNA is TGTGCCAGCAGCTTAACGACCGGGACTAGACCCTACGAGCAGTACTTC. The chain links TRBV11-2 to TRBJ2-7; 8 nucleotides line up with TRBD2. Germline assignment: CDR1 SGHAT and CDR2 FQNNGV. The CDR3 runs 16 residues. Germline trimming cut 2 bases from V and 2 bases from J; bases unmatched to any gene: 8.

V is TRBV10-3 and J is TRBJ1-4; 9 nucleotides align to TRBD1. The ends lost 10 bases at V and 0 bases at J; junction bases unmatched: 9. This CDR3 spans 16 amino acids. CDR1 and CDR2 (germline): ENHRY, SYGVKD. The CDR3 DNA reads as TGTGCCAGCGCCCCGGGACAGGGCGCAACTAATGAAAAACTGTTTTTT. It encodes CASAPGQGATNEKLFF.

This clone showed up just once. Here the CDR3 DNA reads TGTGCCAGCAGCCCTGGGAGGGCAGAGGGGGAGCTGTTTTTT. Amino acid sequence: CASSPGRAEGELFF. The V and J genes are TRBV9 and TRBJ2-2; 7 nucleotides align to TRBD2. Trimming removed 4 bases from V and 8 bases from J; junction bases left unmatched: 8. The CDR3 totals 14 residues. Germline loops: CDR1 SGDLS, CDR2 YYNGEE.

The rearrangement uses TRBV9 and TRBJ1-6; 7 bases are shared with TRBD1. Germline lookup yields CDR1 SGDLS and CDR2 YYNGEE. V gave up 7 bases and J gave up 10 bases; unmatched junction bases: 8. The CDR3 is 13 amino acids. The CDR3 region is CASARDSGSPLHF. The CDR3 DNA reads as TGTGCCAGCGCCCGGGACAGCGGGTCACCCCTCCACTTT.

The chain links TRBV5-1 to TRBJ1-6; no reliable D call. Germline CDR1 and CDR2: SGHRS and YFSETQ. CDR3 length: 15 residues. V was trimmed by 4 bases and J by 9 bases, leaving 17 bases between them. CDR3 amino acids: CASSLSGELSSPLHF. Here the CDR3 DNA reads TGCGCCAGCAGCCTCTCCGGAGAGTTAAGTTCACCCCTCCACTTT.

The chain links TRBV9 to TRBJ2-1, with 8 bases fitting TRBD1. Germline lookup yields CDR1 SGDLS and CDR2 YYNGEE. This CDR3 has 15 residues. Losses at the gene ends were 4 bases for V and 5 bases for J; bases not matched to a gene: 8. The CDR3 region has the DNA TGTGCCAGCAGCTTTAGCCAGGGGGCAGACAATGAGCAGTTCTTC. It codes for CASSFSQGADNEQFF.